Listed below are T cell receptor beta chains from one sample, sequenced in a study of blood T cell repertoires in COVID-19. Clones were read by immunoSEQ multiplex PCR, and TCRdb kept only the in-frame ones, dropping some. This table has hundreds of thousands of clones, nearly 90% appearing once. Specimen: PBMCs or T cells enriched from blood (not recorded which). The receptors originated from a woman aged 18-29 years with acute COVID-19. CDR3s include the opening cysteine and the closing phenylalanine or tryptophan. D genes are given only for firm matches. Only part of the rows carry a size: once, few, many, or a class if the clone is expanded.

>TRBV3-1/TRBV3-2|-|TRBJ2-3|-
TGTGCCAGCAGCCAAGTTACAGGTTTCGTGAGCACAGATACGCAGTATTTT
CASSQVTGFVSTDTQYF
>TRBV3-1/TRBV3-2|-|TRBJ1-1|-
TGTGCCAGCAGCCGCCAGGTCGGGGGGACTGAAGCTTTCTTT
CASSRQVGGTEAFF
>TRBV5-1|TRBD2|TRBJ2-1|-
TGCGCCAGCAGCTCTAGCGGGAGTCGAAAGGCCTACAATGAGCAGTTCTTC
CASSSSGSRKAYNEQFF
>TRBV30|-|TRBJ1-6|-
TGTGCCTGGAGTGCCAGTGGAGGATCACCCCTCCACTTT
CAWSASGGSPLHF
>TRBV11-2|TRBD2|TRBJ2-7|-
TGTGCCAGCAGCTCTAGTAGGGGAACCTTGCTAGCGGGAGGCTACGAGCAGTACTTC
CASSSSRGTLLAGGYEQYF
>TRBV2|-|TRBJ1-5|-
TGTGCCAGCCGAGGGCAGGTGGGGCAGCCCCAGCATTTT
CASRGQVGQPQHF
>TRBV3-1/TRBV3-2|-|TRBJ2-7|-
TGTGCCAGCAGCCAAGATGCAGGGGGCGGCGGGAGCTCCTACGAGCAGTACTTC
CASSQDAGGGGSSYEQYF
>TRBV7-2|-|TRBJ2-1|-
TGTGCCAGCAGCGCTAGGAGCAGCTCCTACAATGAGCAGTTCTTC
CASSARSSSYNEQFF
>TRBV11-2|TRBD2|TRBJ2-1|-
TGTGCCAGCAGCTTAGATGAGCGGGAGGGACCCCGGATGCACAATGAGCAGTTCTTC
CASSLDEREGPRMHNEQFF
>TRBV9|-|TRBJ1-2|-
TGTGCCAGCAGCGTAGGGACAATCCTTTATGGCTACACCTTC
CASSVGTILYGYTF
>TRBV28|-|TRBJ2-7|-
TGTGCCAGCAGTTTAGTTCGACAGTACGAGCAGTACTTC
CASSLVRQYEQYF
>TRBV6-1|-|TRBJ1-5|-
TGTGCCAGCAGTGAACGCCGAGTCGGCAATCAGCCCCAGCATTTT
CASSERRVGNQPQHF
>TRBV30|TRBD1|TRBJ1-5|-
TGTGCCTGCGGGACAGGCCCCAATCAGCCCCAGCATTTT
CACGTGPNQPQHF
>TRBV7-2|TRBD2|TRBJ2-7|-
TGTGCCAGCAGTCCCCGGACTAGCGGGACCTACGAGCAGTACTTC
CASSPRTSGTYEQYF
>TRBV2|-|TRBJ1-5|-
TGTGCCAGCAGTACCGATCCAGGGGAGGGTCAGCCCCAGCATTTT
CASSTDPGEGQPQHF
>TRBV11-2|-|TRBJ1-1|-
TGTGCCAGCAGCTTAGTCAGGAACACTGAAGCTTTCTTT
CASSLVRNTEAFF
>TRBV10-3|-|TRBJ1-6|once
TGTGCCATCAGTGAGTCCCAGGGTCGGACACCCCTCCACTTT
CAISESQGRTPLHF
>TRBV5-6|-|TRBJ2-7|-
TGTGCCAGCAGCTTTAATCCCCGGGAGCAGTACTTC
CASSFNPREQYF
>TRBV29-1|-|TRBJ1-4|-
TGCAGCGTTGCAATACGGGACAACGAAAAACTGTTTTTT
CSVAIRDNEKLFF
>TRBV5-4|TRBD2|TRBJ2-1|-
TGTGCCAGCAGCTTGGCGCTGGGACTAGCCGATGCTCTTTCCTACAATGAGCAGTTCTTC
CASSLALGLADALSYNEQFF
>TRBV18|-|TRBJ2-7|once
TGTGCCAGCTCACCGCGGGGTTACGAGCAGTACTTC
CASSPRGYEQYF
>TRBV11-3|TRBD2|TRBJ2-1|-
TGTGCCAGCAGCTTACAGAGCGGGAGCGGTGAGCAGTTCTTC
CASSLQSGSGEQFF
>TRBV11-2|TRBD1|TRBJ2-7|-
TGTGCCAGCAGCCAGGGACAGACCGACTACGAGCAGTACTTC
CASSQGQTDYEQYF
>TRBV6-5|-|TRBJ1-5|few
TGTGCCAGCATGGCGGGGGTGAGACAGCCCCAGCATTTT
CASMAGVRQPQHF
>TRBV11-3|TRBD2|TRBJ2-7|once
TGTGCCAGCAGCTCCTCAGCGGGAGGGCCCTACGAGCAGTACTTC
CASSSSAGGPYEQYF
>TRBV19|TRBD1|TRBJ2-2|-
TGTGCCAGTAGTATTTTGCAGGGGGCGGACACCGGGGAGCTGTTTTTT
CASSILQGADTGELFF
>TRBV28|-|TRBJ2-1|-
TGTGCCAGCACCTCAACTAGATTTCTGTTCTTC
CASTSTRFLFF
>TRBV27|TRBD1|TRBJ1-6|-
TGTGCCAGCAGTGGAGGACAGGGTCTGCACTTT
CASSGGQGLHF
>TRBV27|TRBD2|TRBJ2-3|-
TGTGCCAGCAGCCCTAGCGGGGATCTCACAGATACGCAGTATTTT
CASSPSGDLTDTQYF
>TRBV4-3|-|TRBJ1-5|-
TGCGCCAGCAGCCAAGATTGGGTGGGAGGGAGTCAGCCCCAGCATTTT
CASSQDWVGGSQPQHF
>TRBV3-1/TRBV3-2|-|TRBJ2-3|-
TGTGCCAGCAGCCAAGTTGGGCCAGATACGCAGTATTTT
CASSQVGPDTQYF
>TRBV19|TRBD2|TRBJ2-2|-
TGTGCCAGTAGTCGACTAGCGGGTCTCACCGGGGAGCTGTTTTTT
CASSRLAGLTGELFF
>TRBV7-9|-|TRBJ2-7|-
TGTGCCAGCAGCTTAGTGTCACTAAGCTCCTACGAGCAGTACTTC
CASSLVSLSSYEQYF
>TRBV2|TRBD1|TRBJ2-5|-
TGTGCCAGCGCACAATCCCCGGACAGGGCGGAGACCCAGTACTTC
CASAQSPDRAETQYF
>TRBV29-1|TRBD2|TRBJ2-6|-
TGCAGCGCCAGGACTAGCGCTGGGGCCAACGTCCTGACTTTC
CSARTSAGANVLTF
>TRBV19|TRBD2|TRBJ2-1|-
TGTGCCAGTAGTTGGACTAGCGGGAATTTCGGTTATGAGCAGTTCTTC
CASSWTSGNFGYEQFF
>TRBV15|TRBD2|TRBJ2-5|-
TGTGCCACCAGTAACACTAGCGGGAGGGCCGTAGGGGTTCCGGACCAAGAGACCCAGTACTTC
CATSNTSGRAVGVPDQETQYF
>TRBV19|-|TRBJ2-7|-
TGTGCCAGTAGTATAGATCTATCATACGAGCAGTACTTC
CASSIDLSYEQYF
>TRBV30|-|TRBJ2-5|-
TGTGCCTGGAGCGATGGTCTAGAGGAGACCCAGTACTTC
CAWSDGLEETQYF
>TRBV27|-|TRBJ1-6|-
TGTGCCAGCAGTTTAGGCGGGACCGCCACGGGGTCACCCCTCCACTTT
CASSLGGTATGSPLHF
>TRBV5-8|TRBD1|TRBJ1-4|-
TGTGCCAGCAGCTTCGGACAGGGGTTGAATGAAAAACTGTTTTTT
CASSFGQGLNEKLFF
>TRBV10-3|TRBD2|TRBJ2-1|-
TGTGCCATCAGTAAACTAGCGGGAGAGGGTGAGCAGTTCTTC
CAISKLAGEGEQFF
>TRBV5-1|-|TRBJ2-1|-
TGCGCCAGCAGCTTGCCGGGAATATCCTACAATGAGCAGTTCTTC
CASSLPGISYNEQFF
>TRBV28|TRBD1|TRBJ2-7|-
TGTGCCAGCACCGCGGGACAGGGGGCGGGGGAGCAGTACTTC
CASTAGQGAGEQYF
>TRBV4-1|-|TRBJ2-7|-
TGCGCCAGCAGCCAAGAGGTGGGCCTCAGCCACTACGAGCAGTACTTC
CASSQEVGLSHYEQYF
>TRBV7-9|TRBD1|TRBJ1-1|-
TGTGCCAGCAGCCCGATTCTTGGACAGGGGAACACTGAAGCTTTCTTT
CASSPILGQGNTEAFF
>TRBV7-9|-|TRBJ2-1|-
TGTGCCAGCAGCTTAGCGGACAGCTCCTACAATGAGCAGTTCTTC
CASSLADSSYNEQFF
>TRBV6-5|TRBD1|TRBJ2-1|-
TGTGCCAGCAGTTACGGGGGGACAGGCGTTGATGAGCAGTTCTTC
CASSYGGTGVDEQFF